This T cell receptor (beta chain) appears in the sequencing data of a study of cytomegalovirus exposure and HLA in healthy donors. Study-wide points: Fewer N-insertions (relative to the roughly 660-donor mean) were reportedly seen in an Asian-associated ancestry cluster in a later analysis.

Use of 60 Vbeta and 13 Jbeta primers characterized the PCR. Methods used by the authors: Later reanalysis found 75 million to 95 million unique TCR beta chains, roughly 10 million of them shared. Sequenced by immunoSEQ multiplex PCR; TCRdb stores in-frame clones only, minus some. Clonal size and the V and J genes are those of that table, whereas D and trimming came from the DNA. The data contain some 130,000 clones, roughly 79% of them seen just once; the ten biggest clones take up approximately 1.7%. As concerns this clone: Its antigen is currently unknown.

Germline assignment: CDR1 MNHNS and CDR2 SASEGT. CDR3 size: 14 residues. Trimming left V 7 bases short and J 6 bases short, with 16 bases between. The sequencing input was PBMCs. The V call is TRBV6-1, the J call TRBJ1-5; D possibly corresponds to TRBD1 (5 bases). The receptor was isolated from a woman between 45 and 65 years old in good health and CMV-seronegative. This CDR3 is CASIGDSLVQPQHF. DNA of the CDR3: TGTGCCAGCATAGGCGACAGCTTGGTTCAGCCCCAGCATTTT.